These 15 T cell receptor beta chains were all obtained from the same sample, sequenced in a study of regulatory T cells in long-lasting Graves disease. With iRepertoire HTBI primers and Arm-PCR of CDR3 regions, TCR beta libraries were built. TCRdb redid the calling of the multiplex PCR reads with MiXCR, one entry per CDR3 protein. The data show fewer than 600,000 distinct CDR3 sequences, about 20% seen once. Described time point: persistent/refractory GD, antithyroid drugs over 5 years with positive TRAb. There was RNA extracted from PBMCs, and the TCR library was made from it. Sample: peripheral blood mononuclear cells (PBMCs), taken when the disease was refractory, from a patient treated with antithyroid drugs. These receptors were taken from a female donor with Graves disease.

This clonotype was picked up one time. The V call is TRBV7-3, the J call TRBJ2-1; 7 bases align to TRBD2. Losses at the gene ends were 5 bases for V and 2 bases for J; bases not matched to a gene: 12. CDR1 and CDR2 (germline): SGHTA, FQGTGA. The CDR3 has 17 residues. In DNA, the CDR3 is TGTGCCAGCAGCCCTAGTTTAGGTCTAGCGGCCTACAATGAGCAGTTCTTC. This sequence encodes CASSPSLGLAAYNEQFF.

This clonotype was observed a few times. This chain uses TRBV6-2 or TRBV6-3 with TRBJ1-1; 9 bases are a match to TRBD1. The germline CDR1 and CDR2 sequences are MNHEY and SVGEGT. The CDR3 extends over 15 amino acids. V dropped 5 bases and J dropped 5; count of bases not matched to a gene: 9. CDR3 coding DNA: TGTGCCAGCAGTACGACAGGGGGGATAGGGACTGAAGCTTTCTTT. Its protein is CASSTTGGIGTEAFF.

In this sample, this clonotype turned up many times. DNA of the CDR3: TGCAGCGTTGCTGAAGCCACTGAAGCTTTCTTT. Translation: CSVAEATEAFF. The V call is TRBV29-1, the J call TRBJ1-1; the D is unclear. CDR3 length equals 11 residues. V lost 4 bases and J 4 bases, leaving 7 bases between the germline ends. Germline CDR1 and CDR2: SQVTM and ANQGSEA.

This sequence joins TRBV20-1 and TRBJ2-1, with D perhaps TRBD1 (5 bases). Between the trimmed V and J ends, which lost 4 bases and 4 bases, there was a span of 17 bases. CDR3 length equals 15 residues. Per germline, CDR1 DFQATT and CDR2 SNEGSKA (reference sequence). The CDR3 region is CSANRFPLPYNEQFF. In nucleotides, the CDR3 is TGCAGTGCTAACAGGTTCCCCCTCCCTTACAATGAGCAGTTCTTC.

In its sample, this clonotype was seen many times. The chain combines TRBV28 with TRBJ1-5; D is ambiguous. This CDR3 has 15 residues. Germline CDR1 MDHEN, CDR2 SYDVKM. Trimming took off 6 bases at V and 4 bases at J, with 16 bases between the two ends. CDR3 loop: CASSRYGERNQPQHF. CDR3 nucleotides: TGTGCCAGCAGCCGATACGGGGAAAGGAATCAGCCCCAGCATTTT.

The sample holds many counts of this clonotype. This chain joins TRBV12-3 or TRBV12-4 and TRBJ1-1, with no clear D. With 6 bases removed from V and 11 bases from J, the gap between germline ends came to 16 bases. CDR3 length: 12 residues. CDR3 residues: CASSQVTNGAFF. The CDR3 DNA follows: TGTGCCAGCAGCCAGGTCACAAACGGGGCTTTCTTT.

The chain's CDR3 is CSAPPSLAGYMDEQFF. The DNA for the CDR3 is TGCAGTGCTCCCCCATCCCTAGCGGGGTACATGGATGAGCAGTTCTTC. This chain uses TRBV20-1 with TRBJ2-1; 9 nucleotides align to TRBD2. The ends lost 5 bases at V and 8 bases at J; junction bases unmatched: 16. Per the germline V gene, CDR1 is DFQATT and CDR2 is SNEGSKA (reference sequence). This CDR3 has 16 residues.

With respect to this clonotype: Mismatch with germline at one junction end may stem from a read error. V gene TRBV29-1 combines with J gene TRBJ2-1; 15 bases are shared with TRBD2. The CDR3 is 13 amino acids. Germline CDR1 is SQVTM and CDR2 is ANQGSEA. The chain's CDR3 is CSVPGLAGGPGIF. CDR3 DNA: TGCAGCGTGCCCGGACTAGCGGGAGGGCCAGGGATCTTC.

This clonotype appeared a few times. The CDR3 region is CSASVNTEAFF. The CDR3 DNA reads TGCAGTGCTAGTGTGAACACTGAAGCTTTCTTT. J is TRBJ1-1 and V is TRBV20-1, with unresolved D. CDR3 length: 11 residues. The germline V gene has CDR1 DFQATT and CDR2 SNEGSKA (reference sequence). V was cut by 3 bases and J by 0 bases, with 2 bases left in between.

In regard to this clonotype: Being one base from a much bigger clone, this may be a read error. V usage is TRBV6-1 and J usage is TRBJ1-1, with D possibly matching TRBD1 (6 bases). The CDR3 extends over 14 amino acids. Germline V gives CDR1 MNHNS, CDR2 SASEGT. CDR3 residues: CASSEAGGATEASF. In DNA form, the CDR3 reads TGTGCCAGCAGTGAAGCGGGGGGGGCCACTGAAGCTTCCTTT.

The chain is built from TRBV19 and TRBJ2-7; D unresolved. Germline values: CDR1 LNHDA, CDR2 SQIVND (reference sequence). The CDR3 is 14 residues long. Trimming removed 7 bases from V and 6 bases from J, with 19 bases in between. The CDR3 is CASTPTHTSGEQYF. The CDR3 DNA is TGTGCCAGTACCCCTACGCACACCTCGGGCGAGCAGTACTTC. Based on the CDR3 plus reference TRBV19 and TRBJ2-7, the full variable domain is DGGITQSPKYLFRKEGQNVTLSCEQNLNHDAMYWYRQDPGQGLRLIYYSQIVNDFQKGDIAEGYSVSREKKESFPLTVTSAQKNPTAFYLCASTPTHTSGEQYFGPGTRLTVT.

The chain joins TRBV19 to TRBJ1-1, with D maybe TRBD1 (6 bases). Trimming cost V 6 bases and J 6 bases, with 14 bases left between them. The V gene's germline CDR1 is LNHDA and CDR2 SQIVND (reference sequence). The CDR3 runs to 13 residues. CDR3 DNA: TGTGCCAGTAGCGAGGGGGGATTCGCTGAAGCTTTCTTT. This codes for CASSEGGFAEAFF.

This clonotype was counted only a few times. This chain uses TRBV24-1 with TRBJ1-5; D perhaps matches TRBD1 (5 bases). Between the trimmed V and J ends, which lost 2 bases and 2 bases, there was a span of 12 bases. This CDR3 region has 16 residues. CDR1 is KGHDR and CDR2 is SFDVKD in the germline V gene. The CDR3 coding sequence is TGTGCCACCAGTGATTCAGGGTCTGAAGGCAATCAGCCCCAGCATTTT. The encoded protein is CATSDSGSEGNQPQHF.

This chain joins TRBV5-5 and TRBJ2-7, with TRBD1 matching 8 bases. Trimming at V came to 2 bases and at J to 11 bases, leaving 18 bases not matched to a gene. Germline-derived CDR1 and CDR2 are SGHKS and YYEKEE (reference sequence). CDR3 size: 16 residues. The CDR3 protein is CASSFLGQVADVREYF. CDR3 bases: TGTGCCAGCAGCTTTCTGGGACAGGTGGCAGACGTACGAGAGTACTTC.

This clonotype was seen many times. This chain joins TRBV6-1 and TRBJ2-7; 8 bases line up with TRBD2. The germline V gene encodes CDR1 MNHNS and CDR2 SASEGT. The J segment lost 5 bases and the V segment lost 5 bases, leaving 8 bases of the junction unmatched. The CDR3 has 14 amino acids. CDR3 sequence (DNA): TGTGCCAGCAGTCCCGGGGGGGAGGGGAACGAGCAGTACTTC. Translation gives CASSPGGEGNEQYF.